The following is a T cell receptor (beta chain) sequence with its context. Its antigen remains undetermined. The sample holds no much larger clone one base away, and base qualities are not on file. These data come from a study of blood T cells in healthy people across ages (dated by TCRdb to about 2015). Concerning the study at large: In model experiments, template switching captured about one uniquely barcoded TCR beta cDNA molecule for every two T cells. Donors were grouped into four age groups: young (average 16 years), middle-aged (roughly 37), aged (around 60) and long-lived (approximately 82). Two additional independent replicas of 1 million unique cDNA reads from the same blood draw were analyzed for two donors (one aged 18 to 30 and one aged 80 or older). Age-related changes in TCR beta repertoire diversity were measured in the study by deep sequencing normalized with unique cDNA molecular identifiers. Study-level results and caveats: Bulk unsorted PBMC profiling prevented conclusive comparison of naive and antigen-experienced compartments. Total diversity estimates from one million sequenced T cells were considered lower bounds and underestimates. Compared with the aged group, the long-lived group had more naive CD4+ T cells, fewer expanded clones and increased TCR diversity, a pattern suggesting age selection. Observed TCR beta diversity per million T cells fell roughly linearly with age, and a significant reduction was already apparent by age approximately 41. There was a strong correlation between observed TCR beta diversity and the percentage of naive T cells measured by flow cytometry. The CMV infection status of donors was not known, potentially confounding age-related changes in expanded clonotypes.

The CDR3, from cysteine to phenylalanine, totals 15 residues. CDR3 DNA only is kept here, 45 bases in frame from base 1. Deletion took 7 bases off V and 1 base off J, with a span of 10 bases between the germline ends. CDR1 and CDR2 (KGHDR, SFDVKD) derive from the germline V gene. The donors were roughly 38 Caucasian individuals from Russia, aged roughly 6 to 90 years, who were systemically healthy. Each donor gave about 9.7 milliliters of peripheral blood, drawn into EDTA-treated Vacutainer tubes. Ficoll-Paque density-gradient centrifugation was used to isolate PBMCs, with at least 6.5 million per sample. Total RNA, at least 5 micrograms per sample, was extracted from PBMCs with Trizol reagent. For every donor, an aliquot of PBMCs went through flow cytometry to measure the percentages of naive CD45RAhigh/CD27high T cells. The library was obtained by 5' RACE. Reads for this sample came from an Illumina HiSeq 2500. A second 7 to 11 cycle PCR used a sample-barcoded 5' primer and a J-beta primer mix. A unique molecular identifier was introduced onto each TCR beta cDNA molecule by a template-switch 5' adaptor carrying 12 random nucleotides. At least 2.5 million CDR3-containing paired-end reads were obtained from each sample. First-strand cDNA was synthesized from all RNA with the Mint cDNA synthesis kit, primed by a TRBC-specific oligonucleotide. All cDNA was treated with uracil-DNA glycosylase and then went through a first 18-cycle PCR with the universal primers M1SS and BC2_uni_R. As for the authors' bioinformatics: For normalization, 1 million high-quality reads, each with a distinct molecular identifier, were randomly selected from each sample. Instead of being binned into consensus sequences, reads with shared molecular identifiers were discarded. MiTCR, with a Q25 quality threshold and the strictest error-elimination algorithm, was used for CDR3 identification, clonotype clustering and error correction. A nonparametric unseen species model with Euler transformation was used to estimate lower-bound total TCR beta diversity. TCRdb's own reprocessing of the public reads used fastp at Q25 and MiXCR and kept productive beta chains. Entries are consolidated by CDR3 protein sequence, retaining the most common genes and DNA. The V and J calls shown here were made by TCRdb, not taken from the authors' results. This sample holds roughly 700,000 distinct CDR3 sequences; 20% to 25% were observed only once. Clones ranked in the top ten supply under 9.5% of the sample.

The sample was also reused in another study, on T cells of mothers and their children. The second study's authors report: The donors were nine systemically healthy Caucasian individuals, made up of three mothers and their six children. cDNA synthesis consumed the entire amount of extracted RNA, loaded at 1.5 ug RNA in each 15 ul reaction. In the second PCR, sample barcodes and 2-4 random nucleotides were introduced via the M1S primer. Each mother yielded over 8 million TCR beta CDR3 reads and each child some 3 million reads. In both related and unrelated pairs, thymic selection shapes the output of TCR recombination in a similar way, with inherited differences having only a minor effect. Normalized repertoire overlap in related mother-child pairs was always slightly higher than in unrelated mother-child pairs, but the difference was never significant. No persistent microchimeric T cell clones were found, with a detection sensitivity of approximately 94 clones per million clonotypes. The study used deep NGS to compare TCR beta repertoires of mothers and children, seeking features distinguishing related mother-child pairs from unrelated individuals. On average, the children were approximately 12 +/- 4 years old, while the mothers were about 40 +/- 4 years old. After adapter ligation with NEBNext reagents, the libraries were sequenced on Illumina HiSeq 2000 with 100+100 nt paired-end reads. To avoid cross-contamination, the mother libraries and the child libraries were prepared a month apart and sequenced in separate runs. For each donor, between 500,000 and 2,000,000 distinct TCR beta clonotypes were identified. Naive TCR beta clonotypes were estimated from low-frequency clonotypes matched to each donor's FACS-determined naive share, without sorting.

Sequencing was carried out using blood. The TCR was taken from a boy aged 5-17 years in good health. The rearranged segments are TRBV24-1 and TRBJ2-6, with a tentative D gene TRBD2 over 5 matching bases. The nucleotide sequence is TGTGCCACCAGCAGGTCGGGGTCTGGGGCCAACGTCCTGACTTTC. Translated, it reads CATSRSGSGANVLTF.